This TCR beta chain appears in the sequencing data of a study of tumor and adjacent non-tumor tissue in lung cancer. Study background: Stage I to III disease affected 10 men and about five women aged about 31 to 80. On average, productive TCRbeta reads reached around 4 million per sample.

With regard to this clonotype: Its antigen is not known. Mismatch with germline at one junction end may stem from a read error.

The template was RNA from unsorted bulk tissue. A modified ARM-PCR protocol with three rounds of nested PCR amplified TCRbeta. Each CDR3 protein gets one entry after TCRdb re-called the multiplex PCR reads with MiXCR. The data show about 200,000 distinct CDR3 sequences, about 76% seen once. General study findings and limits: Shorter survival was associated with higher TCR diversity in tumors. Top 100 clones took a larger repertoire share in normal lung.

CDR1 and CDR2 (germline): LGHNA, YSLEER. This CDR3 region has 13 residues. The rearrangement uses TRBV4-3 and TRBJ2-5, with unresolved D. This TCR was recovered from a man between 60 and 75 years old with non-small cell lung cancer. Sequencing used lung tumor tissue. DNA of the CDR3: TGTGCCAGTAGCCAAAAGGGCGCAGAGACCCAGTACTTC. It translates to CASSQKGAETQYF.